This entry lists 23 T cell receptor beta chains sequenced from one sample in a study of T cell responses to AZD1222 COVID-19 vaccine. TCRdb's table, derived via immunoSEQ multiplex PCR, lists solely in-frame clones and lacks some. Of under 200,000 clones listed, approximately 90% are singletons. The sequences come from peripheral blood, collected on day 0 of AZD1222 vaccination. The receptors were sampled from an adult in good health.

This clone was seen a single time. CDR3 loop: CAWRGSPTFWTPLHF. The CDR3 DNA is TGTGCCTGGAGAGGAAGCCCTACGTTTTGGACACCCCTCCACTTT. The chain employs TRBV30 and TRBJ1-6; D unclear. V lost 3 bases, J lost 11 bases, and 20 bases lay in between. Germline assignment: CDR1 GTSNPN and CDR2 SVGIG (reference sequence). The CDR3 runs to 15 residues.

The sample holds a few counts of this clone. The chain uses TRBV11-3 and TRBJ1-1; TRBD1 might be the D (5 bases). Germline CDR1 reads SGHNT; CDR2 reads YENEEA. The CDR3 has 16 residues. Trimming took off 2 bases at V and 0 bases at J, with 13 bases between the two ends. The CDR3 nucleotides are TGTGCCAGCAGCTTAATTTGGGAGGGGATGAACACTGAAGCTTTCTTT. Translation gives CASSLIWEGMNTEAFF.

V is TRBV7-2 and J is TRBJ2-7; 9 bases line up with TRBD2. V dropped 4 bases and J dropped 3; count of bases not matched to a gene: 13. The CDR3 runs to 17 residues. Germline values: CDR1 SGHTA, CDR2 FQGNSA. In DNA, the CDR3 is TGTGCCAGCAGCTGGACCCGTAGCGGGAGTGGGGTCTACGAGCAGTACTTC. This gives the protein CASSWTRSGSGVYEQYF.

The sample holds one count of this clone. V is TRBV5-5 and J is TRBJ2-5; D is unclear. The germline CDR1 and CDR2 sequences are SGHKS and YYEKEE (reference sequence). Trimming left V 9 bases short and J 2 bases short, with 17 bases between. The CDR3 extends over 14 amino acids. DNA for the CDR3: TGTGCCACATCAATGACTGTGGGGCAAGAGACCCAGTACTTC. This translates into CATSMTVGQETQYF.

The J gene is TRBJ2-2, the V gene TRBV7-2; TRBD2 matches at 7 bases. After removal of 0 bases from V and 5 bases from J, the junction contained 6 bases not matched to a gene. Germline CDR1 is SGHTA and CDR2 is FQGNSA. The CDR3 length is 16 residues. The CDR3 here is CASSLAGLAETGELFF. In DNA, the CDR3 is TGTGCCAGCAGCTTAGCCGGTCTAGCGGAGACCGGGGAGCTGTTTTTT. The whole variable domain, filled in from reference TRBV7-2 and TRBJ2-2, reads GAGVSQSPSNKVTEKGKDVELRCDPISGHTALYWYRQSLGQGLEFLIYFQGNSAPDKSGLPSDRFSAERTGGSVSTLTIQRTQQEDSAVYLCASSLAGLAETGELFFGEGSRLTVL.

The chain uses TRBV27 and TRBJ2-7; 8 bases map to TRBD2. Germline CDR1 is MNHEY and CDR2 is SMNVEV (reference sequence). This CDR3 is built from 14 residues. The junction had 11 bases not matched to a gene; V was cut back by 7 bases and J by 6 bases. CDR3 bases: TGTGCCAGCACCCCCGGGGGGGCCAGTAGCGAGCAGTACTTC. This sequence encodes CASTPGGASSEQYF.

Of note for this clone: The sample carries other DNA sequences with the same CDR3. The CDR3 DNA sequence: TGTGCCAGCAGCTTAGCTGGCAGATTCACAGATACGCAGTATTTT. Translation gives CASSLAGRFTDTQYF. The chain couples TRBV11-2 to TRBJ2-3; D unresolved. Germline V gene data show CDR1 as SGHAT and CDR2 as FQNNGV. CDR3 length equals 15 residues. Trimming left V 1 base short and J 2 bases short, with 10 bases between.

The genes are TRBV19 and TRBJ1-6; 8 positions match TRBD1. Germline V gene lookup returns CDR1 LNHDA and CDR2 SQIVND (reference sequence). The CDR3 totals 15 residues. V dropped 5 bases and J dropped 6; count of bases not matched to a gene: 6. CDR3 nucleotide sequence: TGTGCCAGTAGTCCTCGGACAGGGCTTAATTCACCCCTCCACTTT. Protein: CASSPRTGLNSPLHF.

This sequence joins TRBV2 and TRBJ1-5, with D maybe TRBD1 (5 bases). The germline V gene encodes CDR1 SNHLY and CDR2 FYNNEI. The CDR3 loop spans 14 amino acids. The germline V and J ends were trimmed by 5 bases and 1 base, with 9 bases remaining between them. CDR3 sequence: CASSTQGSNQPQHF. In DNA form, the CDR3 reads TGTGCCAGCAGTACCCAGGGAAGCAATCAGCCCCAGCATTTT.

The V and J genes are TRBV11-2 and TRBJ2-1; TRBD2 is a possible D gene (6 bases). V was shortened by 7 bases and J by 12 bases, with 19 bases between the two germline ends. The CDR3 is 13 residues long. Germline lookup yields CDR1 SGHAT and CDR2 FQNNGV. The DNA of the CDR3 is TGTGCCAGCACCCCGCGCTTGGAGGGAAGGCAGTTCTTC. This translates into CASTPRLEGRQFF.

This clone was counted between two and nine times. The chain is built from TRBV28 and TRBJ1-1, with TRBD1 matching over 9 bases. The CDR3 consists of 17 residues. CDR1 is MDHEN, CDR2 SYDVKM, per germline. The V and J ends lost 4 bases and 4 bases, in that order; junction bases with no gene match: 13. The CDR3 DNA is TGTGCCAGCAGTTATGCGGGACAGGGAGTTCGGGGCACTGAAGCTTTCTTT. Protein sequence: CASSYAGQGVRGTEAFF.

This sequence joins TRBV28 and TRBJ1-2; D is perhaps TRBD1 (6 bases). The CDR3 runs 13 residues. Trimming shortened V by 2 bases and J by 7 bases, and 11 bases separated the two germline ends. Germline CDR1 reads MDHEN; CDR2 reads SYDVKM. This chain's CDR3 is CASSLGGRGGYTF. CDR3 DNA sequence: TGTGCCAGCAGTTTAGGGGGGCGGGGTGGCTACACCTTC.

This clone was recorded once. The V call is TRBV6-5, the J call TRBJ2-7; 10 nucleotides match TRBD1. Germline V gene data show CDR1 as MNHEY and CDR2 as SVGAGI. V lost 5 bases to trimming and J lost 6 bases; unmatched junction nucleotides: 10. This CDR3 has 15 amino acids. Written as DNA, the CDR3 is TGTGCCAGCAGTAAGGGACAGGGGACCATACTCGAGCAGTACTTC. Encoded protein: CASSKGQGTILEQYF.

This clone was detected once. The chain is built from TRBV18 and TRBJ1-6; TRBD1 matches 11 bases. In germline, CDR1 is KGHSH, CDR2 LQKENI. The V gene end was trimmed by 3 bases and the J gene end by 9 bases; junction bases not matched to a gene: 4. The CDR3 loop spans 15 amino acids. CDR3 DNA: TGTGCCAGCTCACCTGGACAGGGGGCAAGTTCACCCCTCCACTTT. Amino acids: CASSPGQGASSPLHF.

This clone was seen only once. This chain connects TRBV19 to TRBJ2-2; D remains ambiguous. V dropped 2 bases and J dropped 6 bases, with 13 bases sitting between them. CDR3 size: 15 residues. Germline V CDR1 and CDR2: LNHDA, SQIVND (reference sequence). The CDR3 loop is CASSILGNSPGELFF. Here the CDR3 DNA reads TGTGCCAGTAGTATATTGGGGAATTCCCCCGGGGAGCTGTTTTTT. Full variable domain (remainder filled in from reference TRBV19 and TRBJ2-2): DGGITQSPKYLFRKEGQNVTLSCEQNLNHDAMYWYRQDPGQGLRLIYYSQIVNDFQKGDIAEGYSVSREKKESFPLTVTSAQKNPTAFYLCASSILGNSPGELFFGEGSRLTVL.

This clone was observed once. V usage is TRBV19 and J usage is TRBJ1-1, with D possibly TRBD1 on 6 matching bases. Germline V gene lookup returns CDR1 LNHDA and CDR2 SQIVND (reference sequence). Trimming cost V 6 bases and J 5 bases, with 16 bases left between them. CDR3 length: 14 residues. CDR3 loop: CASSVRDIETEAFF. The CDR3 DNA reads TGTGCCAGTAGCGTCCGGGACATTGAAACTGAAGCTTTCTTT.

This chain connects TRBV4-1 to TRBJ1-3; no clear D. Germline CDR1 MGHRA, CDR2 YSYEKL. Between the trimmed V and J ends, which lost 4 bases and 0 bases, there was a span of 10 bases. The CDR3 has 15 amino acids. CDR3 sequence (DNA): TGCGCCAGCAGCCCGCCACATCGCTCTGGAAACACCATATATTTT. The encoded protein is CASSPPHRSGNTIYF.

The chain joins TRBV19 to TRBJ1-3; D gene unclear. Germline CDR1 is LNHDA and CDR2 is SQIVND (reference sequence). The CDR3 totals 13 residues. Trimming pared 9 bases from V and 0 bases from J, leaving 9 bases between. As DNA, the CDR3 is TGTGCCAGCAGAGGCATCTCTGGAAACACCATATATTTT. This encodes CASRGISGNTIYF.

V usage is TRBV30 and J usage is TRBJ1-1; 7 nucleotides agree with TRBD1. Germline-derived CDR1 and CDR2 are GTSNPN and SVGIG (reference sequence). With 5 bases clipped from V and 4 bases from J, the junction kept 4 bases outside the gene matches. The CDR3 length is 12 residues. CDR3 in amino acids: CAWDRASTEAFF. The CDR3 region has the DNA TGTGCCTGGGACAGGGCGTCCACTGAAGCTTTCTTT.

This chain uses TRBV19 with TRBJ1-6; no clear D gene. The germline gives CDR1 LNHDA, CDR2 SQIVND (reference sequence). The V end was cut by 5 bases, the J end by 7 bases, with 6 bases between. The CDR3 sequence is 12 residues long. CDR3 DNA: TGTGCCAGTAGTCTCCTCAATTCACCCCTCCACTTT. This encodes CASSLLNSPLHF.

This clone was seen only once. The chain employs TRBV4-1 and TRBJ2-1; a weak D match, TRBD2 (5 bases). This CDR3 region has 16 residues. The germline V gene has CDR1 MGHRA and CDR2 YSYEKL. The V end lost 4 bases, the J end lost 0 bases, and 13 bases lay between the germline ends. This CDR3 is CASSRGLSSSYNEQFF. CDR3 in DNA: TGCGCCAGCAGCCGCGGGCTTAGCAGCTCCTACAATGAGCAGTTCTTC.

The V gene is TRBV4-1, the J gene TRBJ1-1, with no clear D. Germline V lookup: CDR1 MGHRA, CDR2 YSYEKL. The V end lost 2 bases, the J end lost 6 bases, and 10 bases lay between the germline ends. This CDR3 comprises 13 residues. The CDR3 is CASSQSSSAEAFF. For the CDR3, the DNA is TGCGCCAGCAGCCAAAGCAGCTCCGCTGAAGCTTTCTTT.

V usage is TRBV7-8 and J usage is TRBJ2-7; D is unresolved. The CDR3 contains 16 residues. Trimming shortened V by 1 base and J by 0 bases, and 13 bases separated the two germline ends. The germline V gene encodes CDR1 SGHVS and CDR2 FQNEAQ. Here the CDR3 reads CASSLVSDISSYEQYF. In DNA form, the CDR3 reads TGTGCCAGCAGCTTAGTGTCAGACATAAGCTCCTACGAGCAGTACTTC.